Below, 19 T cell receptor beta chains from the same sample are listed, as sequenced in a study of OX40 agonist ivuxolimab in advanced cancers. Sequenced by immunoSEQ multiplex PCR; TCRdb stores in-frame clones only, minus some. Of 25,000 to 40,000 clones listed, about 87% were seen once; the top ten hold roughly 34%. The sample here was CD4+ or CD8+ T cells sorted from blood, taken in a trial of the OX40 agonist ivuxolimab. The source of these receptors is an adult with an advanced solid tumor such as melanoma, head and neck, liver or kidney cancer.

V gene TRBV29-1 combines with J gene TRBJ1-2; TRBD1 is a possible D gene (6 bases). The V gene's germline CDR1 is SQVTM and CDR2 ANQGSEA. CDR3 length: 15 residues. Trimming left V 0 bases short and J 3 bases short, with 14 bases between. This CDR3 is CSVEDFGGGDYGYTF. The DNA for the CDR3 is TGCAGCGTTGAAGATTTCGGAGGGGGGGACTATGGCTACACCTTC.

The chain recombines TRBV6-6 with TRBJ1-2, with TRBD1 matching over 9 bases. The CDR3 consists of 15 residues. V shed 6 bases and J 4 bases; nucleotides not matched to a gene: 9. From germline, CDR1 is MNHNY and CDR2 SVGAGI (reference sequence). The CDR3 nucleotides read TGTGCCAGCAGCTACCGGACAGGGGAAGCCTATGGCTACACCTTC. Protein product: CASSYRTGEAYGYTF.

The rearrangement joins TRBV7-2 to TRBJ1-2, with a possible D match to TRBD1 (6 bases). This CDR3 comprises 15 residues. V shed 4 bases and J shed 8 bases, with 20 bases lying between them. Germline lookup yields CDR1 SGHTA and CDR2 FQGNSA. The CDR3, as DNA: TGTGCCAGCAGCTCACGACAGGCTCCCGTGTGGGGCTACACCTTC. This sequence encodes CASSSRQAPVWGYTF.

CDR3 sequence: CATGGYYNEQFF. The DNA for the CDR3 is TGTGCCACGGGGGGCTACTACAATGAGCAGTTCTTC. The J gene is TRBJ2-1, the V gene TRBV27; the D gene is possibly TRBD2 (7 bases). CDR1 is MNHEY and CDR2 is SMNVEV in the germline V gene (reference sequence). This CDR3 region has 12 residues. The germline V and J ends were trimmed by 10 bases and 3 bases, with 10 bases remaining between them.

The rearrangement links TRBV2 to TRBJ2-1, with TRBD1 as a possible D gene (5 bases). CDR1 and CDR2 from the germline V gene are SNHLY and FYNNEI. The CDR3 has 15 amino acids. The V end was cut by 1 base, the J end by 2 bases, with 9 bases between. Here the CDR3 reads CASSEGRGTYNEQFF. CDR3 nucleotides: TGTGCCAGCAGTGAAGGAAGGGGAACCTACAATGAGCAGTTCTTC.

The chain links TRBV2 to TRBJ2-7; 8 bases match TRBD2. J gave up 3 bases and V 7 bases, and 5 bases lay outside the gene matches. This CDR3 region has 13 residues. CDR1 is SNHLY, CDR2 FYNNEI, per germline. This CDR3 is CASTASGSYEQYF. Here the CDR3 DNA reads TGTGCCAGCACCGCAAGCGGGAGCTACGAGCAGTACTTC.

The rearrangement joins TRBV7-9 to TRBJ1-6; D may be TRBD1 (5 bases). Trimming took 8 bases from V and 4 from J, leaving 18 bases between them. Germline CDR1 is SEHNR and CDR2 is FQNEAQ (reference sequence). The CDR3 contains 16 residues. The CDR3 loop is CASVDSDSGYNSPLHF. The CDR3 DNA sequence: TGTGCCAGCGTAGATTCCGACAGCGGATATAATTCACCCCTCCACTTT. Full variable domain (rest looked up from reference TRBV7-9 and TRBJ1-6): DTGVSQNPRHKITKRGQNVTFRCDPISEHNRLYWYRQTLGQGPEFLTYFQNEAQLEKSRLLSDRFSAERPKGSFSTLEIQRTEQGDSAMYLCASVDSDSGYNSPLHFGNGTRLTVT.

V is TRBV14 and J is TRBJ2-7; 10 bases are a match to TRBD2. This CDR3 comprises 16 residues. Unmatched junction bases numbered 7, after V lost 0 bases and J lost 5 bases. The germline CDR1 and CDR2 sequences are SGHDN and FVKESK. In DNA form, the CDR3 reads TGTGCCAGCAGCCAAGACCGGGGACTAGCGAGAAACGAGCAGTACTTC. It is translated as CASSQDRGLARNEQYF.

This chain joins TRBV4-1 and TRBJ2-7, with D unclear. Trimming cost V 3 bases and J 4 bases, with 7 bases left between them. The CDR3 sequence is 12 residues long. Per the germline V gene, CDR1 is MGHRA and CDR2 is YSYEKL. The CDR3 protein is CASSHAGYEQYF. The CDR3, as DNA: TGCGCCAGCAGCCATGCCGGGTACGAGCAGTACTTC.

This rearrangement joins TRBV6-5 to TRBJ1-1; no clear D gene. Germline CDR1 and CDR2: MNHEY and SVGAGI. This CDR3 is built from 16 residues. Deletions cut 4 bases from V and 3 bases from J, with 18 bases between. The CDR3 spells CASSFFAVTLHTEAFF. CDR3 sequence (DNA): TGTGCCAGCAGTTTCTTTGCTGTGACTCTGCACACTGAAGCTTTCTTT.

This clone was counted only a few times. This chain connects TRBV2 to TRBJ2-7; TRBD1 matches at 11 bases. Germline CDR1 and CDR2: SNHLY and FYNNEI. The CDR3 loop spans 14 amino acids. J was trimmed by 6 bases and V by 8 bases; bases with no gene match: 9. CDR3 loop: CASHTGTGGAEQYF. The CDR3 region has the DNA TGTGCCAGCCATACCGGGACAGGGGGAGCCGAGCAGTACTTC.

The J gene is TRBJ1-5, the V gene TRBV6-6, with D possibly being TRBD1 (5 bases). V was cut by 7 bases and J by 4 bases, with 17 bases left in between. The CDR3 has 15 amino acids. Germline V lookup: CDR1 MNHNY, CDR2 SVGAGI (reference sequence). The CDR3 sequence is CASILRDGVNQPQHF. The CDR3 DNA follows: TGTGCCAGCATCCTCCGGGACGGAGTGAATCAGCCCCAGCATTTT.

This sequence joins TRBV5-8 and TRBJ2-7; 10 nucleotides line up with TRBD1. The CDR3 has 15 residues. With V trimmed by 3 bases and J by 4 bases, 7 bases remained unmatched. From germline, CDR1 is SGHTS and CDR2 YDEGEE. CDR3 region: CASSSRDRGLYEQYF. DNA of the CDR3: TGTGCCAGCAGCTCCCGGGACAGGGGTTTATACGAGCAGTACTTC.

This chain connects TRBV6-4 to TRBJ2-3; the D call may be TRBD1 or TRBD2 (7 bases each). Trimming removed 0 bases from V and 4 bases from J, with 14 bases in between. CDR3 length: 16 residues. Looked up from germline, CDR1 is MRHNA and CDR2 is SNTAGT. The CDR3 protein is CASSDSLAGGADTQYF. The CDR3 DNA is TGTGCCAGCAGTGACTCCCTCGCAGGGGGGGCAGATACGCAGTATTTT.

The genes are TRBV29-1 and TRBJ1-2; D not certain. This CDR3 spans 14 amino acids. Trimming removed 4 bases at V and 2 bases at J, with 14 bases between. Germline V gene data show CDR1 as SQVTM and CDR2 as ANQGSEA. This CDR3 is CSVVPETENYGYTF. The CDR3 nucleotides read TGCAGCGTTGTACCCGAAACAGAGAACTATGGCTACACCTTC.

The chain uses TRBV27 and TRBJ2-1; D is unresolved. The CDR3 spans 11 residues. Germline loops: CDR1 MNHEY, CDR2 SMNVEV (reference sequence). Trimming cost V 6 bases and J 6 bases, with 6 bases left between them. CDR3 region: CASRAANEQFF. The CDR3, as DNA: TGTGCCAGCAGAGCTGCCAATGAGCAGTTCTTC.

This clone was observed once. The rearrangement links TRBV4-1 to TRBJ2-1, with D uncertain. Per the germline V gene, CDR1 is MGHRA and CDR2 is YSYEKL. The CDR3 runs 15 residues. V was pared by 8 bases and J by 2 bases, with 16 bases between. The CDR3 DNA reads TGCGCCAGCGCCCTAAATTTTAACGCCTACAATGAGCAGTTCTTC. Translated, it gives CASALNFNAYNEQFF.

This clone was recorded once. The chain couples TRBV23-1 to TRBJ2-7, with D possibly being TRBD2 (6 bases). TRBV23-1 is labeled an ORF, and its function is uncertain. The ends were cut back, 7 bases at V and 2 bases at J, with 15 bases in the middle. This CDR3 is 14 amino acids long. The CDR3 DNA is TGCGCCAGCACCGGAACTGCGGGGCCCTACGAGCAGTACTTC. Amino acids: CASTGTAGPYEQYF.

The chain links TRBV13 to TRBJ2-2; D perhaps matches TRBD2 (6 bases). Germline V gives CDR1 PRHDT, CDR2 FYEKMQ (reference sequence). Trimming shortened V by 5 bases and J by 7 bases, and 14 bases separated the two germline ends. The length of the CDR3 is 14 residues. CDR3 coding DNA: TGTGCCAGCAGCCCTCGCGGGATGGTCGGGGAGCTGTTTTTT. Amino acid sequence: CASSPRGMVGELFF.